This TCR beta chain was sequenced in a study of blood T cell repertoires in COVID-19. Whole-study context: The United States, Italy and Spain provided the acute and convalescent COVID-19 samples. In each case, the material was cDNA or gDNA derived from T cells, B-cell-depleted T cells, or PBMCs.

In Seattle, patients joined the study during active infection and were tracked longitudinally. In the source study's methods: Reference gene primer amplification gave estimated nucleated cell counts. Assay used: immunoSEQ multiplex PCR; TCRdb lists only in-frame clones, some missing. V, J and clone size are those of that table, while D and trimming were read from the DNA. The repertoire holds 300,000 or so clones, with approximately 90% as singletons. With V trimmed by 5 bases and J by 1 base, 7 bases remained unmatched. This CDR3 contains 16 residues. Per germline, CDR1 SGHNT and CDR2 YENEEA. The chain employs TRBV11-3 and TRBJ2-7; 11 bases line up with TRBD1. The sample comprised peripheral blood. The sequence was obtained from a young woman with COVID-19, enrolled during active disease. Here the CDR3 reads CASSPGTGGFSYEQYF. The CDR3 DNA sequence: TGTGCCAGCAGCCCCGGGACAGGGGGATTTTCCTACGAGCAGTACTTC.